Listed below are T cell receptor beta chains from one sample, sequenced in a study of shared clonotypes between healthy human individuals. The assay was immunoSEQ multiplex PCR, and TCRdb's table has in-frame clones only and misses some. There are 600,000 to 750,000 clones in the sample; about 78% occur only once, and about 2% lies in the top ten. The specimen was memory CD4+ T cells sorted from blood. The receptors derive from a woman aged 25-40 years in good health. Both conserved end residues are part of each CDR3. A D gene is named only where the DNA matches it firmly. The size field is filled for only some rows; it gives once, few, many or a size class.

TRBJ2-3 | TRBV10-3 | TRBD2 | once | CAISVGGRATDTQYF | TGTGCCATCAGTGTGGGCGGGAGGGCCACAGATACGCAGTATTTT
TRBJ2-7 | TRBV11-2 | NA | NA | CASSLEVLAVHEQYF | TGTGCCAGCAGCTTAGAAGTCCTAGCCGTCCACGAGCAGTACTTC
TRBJ2-7 | TRBV25-1 | NA | NA | CASSELARMEQYF | TGTGCCAGCAGTGAATTAGCCAGGATGGAGCAGTACTTC
TRBJ1-5 | TRBV11-2 | NA | NA | CANYHPLWVDQPQHF | TGTGCCAACTATCACCCTCTGTGGGTGGATCAGCCCCAGCATTTT
TRBJ2-6 | TRBV7-6 | NA | NA | CASSAMASGANVLTF | TGTGCCAGCAGCGCAATGGCCTCTGGGGCCAACGTCCTGACTTTC
TRBJ2-7 | TRBV5-6 | TRBD1 | NA | CASSTRTGLSYEQYF | TGTGCCAGCAGCACTCGGACAGGGCTCTCCTACGAGCAGTACTTC
TRBJ2-7 | TRBV18 | NA | NA | CASSPMRDEQYF | TGTGCCAGCTCACCAATGAGGGACGAGCAGTACTTC
TRBJ2-7 | TRBV5-1 | NA | NA | CASSLLGARRSSYEQYF | TGCGCCAGCAGCTTGCTTGGAGCCCGAAGGAGCTCCTACGAGCAGTACTTC
TRBJ1-3 | TRBV19 | NA | once | CAAGTGFGSGNTIYF | TGTGCCGCCGGGACGGGCTTCGGATCTGGAAACACCATATATTTT
TRBJ1-2 | TRBV6-5 | NA | NA | CASSYHGERTF | TGTGCCAGCAGTTACCACGGCGAAAGGACCTTC
TRBJ2-7 | TRBV25-1 | TRBD2 | NA | CASRLSGRRDEQYF | TGTGCCAGCAGACTTAGCGGGAGAAGAGACGAGCAGTACTTC
TRBJ1-5 | TRBV28 | TRBD1 | NA | CASSSFGTDPSQPQHF | TGTGCCAGCAGTTCCTTCGGGACAGACCCTAGTCAGCCCCAGCATTTT
TRBJ2-7 | TRBV4-1 | TRBD1 | NA | CASSPSRQGTTYEQYF | TGCGCCAGCAGCCCGAGCAGACAGGGTACCACCTACGAGCAGTACTTC
TRBJ1-1 | TRBV29-1 | TRBD1 | NA | CSVAPRGVETEAFF | TGCAGCGTTGCCCCCAGGGGGGTCGAGACTGAAGCTTTCTTT
TRBJ2-1 | TRBV4-1 | TRBD2 | NA | CASSQKTTSVDEQFF | TGCGCCAGCAGCCAAAAGACGACTAGCGTCGATGAGCAGTTCTTC
TRBJ2-7 | TRBV6-6 | TRBD1 | NA | CASTHGDRGSYEQYF | TGTGCCAGCACCCATGGGGACAGAGGCTCCTACGAGCAGTACTTC
TRBJ2-1 | TRBV18 | NA | few | CASSPNSDSGVQFF | TGTGCCAGCTCACCAAACAGTGATTCGGGTGTGCAGTTCTTC
TRBJ1-1 | TRBV11-2 | TRBD1 | NA | CASSLQTGTGYTEAFF | TGTGCCAGCAGCCTCCAAACCGGGACAGGGTACACTGAAGCTTTCTTT
TRBJ1-5 | TRBV27 | NA | NA | CASSSGPRQPQHF | TGTGCCAGCAGTTCGGGACCCAGGCAGCCCCAGCATTTT
TRBJ1-1 | TRBV4-1 | NA | NA | CASSQGRRAGSRNTEAFF | TGCGCCAGCAGCCAAGGGAGGAGGGCAGGGAGTAGGAACACTGAAGCTTTCTTT
TRBJ2-7 | TRBV6-6 | TRBD2 | NA | CASSYSSGSSYEQYF | TGTGCCAGCAGTTACTCGAGCGGGAGTTCCTACGAGCAGTACTTC
TRBJ2-1 | TRBV15 | TRBD1 | NA | CATSRDLTGASYNEQFF | TGTGCCACCAGCAGAGATCTGACAGGGGCAAGCTACAATGAGCAGTTCTTC
TRBJ2-3 | TRBV25-1 | TRBD2 | NA | CASSGLADTQYF | TGTGCCAGCAGTGGACTAGCCGATACGCAGTATTTT
TRBJ2-5 | TRBV7-9 | NA | NA | CASSLPVAVTQYF | TGTGCCAGCAGCTTGCCGGTAGCGGTTACCCAGTACTTC
TRBJ2-7 | TRBV6-5 | NA | NA | CASSYPPGGEQYF | TGTGCCAGCAGTTACCCCCCTGGGGGCGAGCAGTACTTC
TRBJ1-2 | TRBV6-1 | NA | NA | CASSVSPVEGYTF | TGTGCCAGCAGTGTCTCCCCGGTGGAGGGCTACACCTTC
TRBJ2-3 | TRBV28 | TRBD2 | many | CASSLFRPSSGRSSDTQYF | TGTGCCAGCAGTTTATTCAGGCCATCTAGCGGGAGATCGTCAGATACGCAGTATTTT
TRBJ2-2 | TRBV7-2 | TRBD2 | NA | CASSPRSGSGELFF | TGTGCCAGCAGCCCAAGGAGCGGGAGCGGGGAGCTGTTTTTT
TRBJ2-2 | TRBV5-4 | NA | once | CASSLITANTGELFF | TGTGCCAGCAGCCTGATTACAGCGAACACCGGGGAGCTGTTTTTT
TRBJ1-1 | TRBV7-9 | NA | NA | CASSSRTENTEAFF | TGTGCCAGCAGCTCTAGGACAGAGAACACTGAAGCTTTCTTT
TRBJ2-7 | TRBV6-1 | NA | NA | CASSEGSRGASWTYEQYF | TGTGCCAGCAGTGAAGGGTCGCGGGGTGCTAGCTGGACCTACGAGCAGTACTTC
TRBJ2-5 | TRBV2 | TRBD1 | few | CASRRTGGVETQYF | TGTGCCAGCAGAAGAACAGGGGGCGTGGAGACCCAGTACTTC
TRBJ2-1 | TRBV15 | NA | NA | CATSGGQSYNEQFF | TGTGCCACCAGCGGTGGACAGAGCTACAATGAGCAGTTCTTC
TRBJ1-4 | TRBV11-2 | NA | NA | CASSLDFSGGREKLFF | TGTGCCAGCAGCTTAGATTTTTCCGGGGGGAGGGAAAAACTGTTTTTT
TRBJ1-5 | TRBV28 | NA | few | CASSLAGSSNQPQHF | TGTGCCAGCAGTTTAGCGGGGTCCAGCAATCAGCCCCAGCATTTT
TRBJ2-7 | TRBV14 | NA | once | CASSQGGGLGSYEQYF | TGTGCCAGCAGCCAAGGAGGGGGGCTGGGGTCCTACGAGCAGTACTTC
TRBJ2-3 | TRBV9 | TRBD2 | many | CASSVGSSGAFNTDTQYF | TGTGCCAGCAGCGTAGGTAGTAGCGGGGCCTTCAACACAGATACGCAGTATTTT
TRBJ1-2 | TRBV28 | NA | many | CASSLGGGFNGYTF | TGTGCCAGCAGTTTAGGTGGGGGGTTTAATGGCTACACCTTC
TRBJ2-1 | TRBV18 | NA | NA | CASSTPNRRLTSYNEQFF | TGTGCCAGCTCAACCCCGAACAGGCGCCTGACCTCCTACAATGAGCAGTTCTTC
TRBJ2-6 | TRBV5-6 | NA | once | CASSFDRSPSGANVLTF | TGTGCCAGCAGCTTTGACAGGAGCCCGTCTGGGGCCAACGTCCTGACTTTC
TRBJ2-1 | TRBV7-8 | NA | NA | CASSLEYVHRRQFF | TGTGCCAGCAGCTTAGAGTATGTCCACCGCCGTCAGTTCTTC